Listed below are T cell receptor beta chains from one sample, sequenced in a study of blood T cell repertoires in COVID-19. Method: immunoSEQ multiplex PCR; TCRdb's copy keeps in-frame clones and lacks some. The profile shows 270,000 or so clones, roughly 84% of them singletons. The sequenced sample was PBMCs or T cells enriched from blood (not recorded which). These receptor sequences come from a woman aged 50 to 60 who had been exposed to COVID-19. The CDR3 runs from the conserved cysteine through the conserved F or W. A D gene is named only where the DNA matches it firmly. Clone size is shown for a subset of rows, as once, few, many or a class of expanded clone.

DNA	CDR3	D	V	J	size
TGCGCCAGCGCCGGGACTAGGACGACCGGGGAGCTGTTTTTT	CASAGTRTTGELFF	TRBD2	TRBV10-1	TRBJ2-2	once
TGTGCCAGCAGCTTGCCCGGGAAAGAGACCCAGTACTTC	CASSLPGKETQYF	-	TRBV5-5	TRBJ2-5	-
TGTGCCAGCAGCTATTCTAACACAGATACGCAGTATTTT	CASSYSNTDTQYF	-	TRBV5-4	TRBJ2-3	-
TGTGCTAGTGCCACCCAGGGACAGGGTGAAGCTTTCTTT	CASATQGQGEAFF	TRBD1	TRBV12-5	TRBJ1-1	-
TGTGCCAGCAGCTTAGTCGGACAGGGGGCTTACTATGGCTACACCTTC	CASSLVGQGAYYGYTF	TRBD1	TRBV7-2	TRBJ1-2	-
TGTGCCAGCAGCCGATCAGGGGACAGCACTGAAGCTTTCTTT	CASSRSGDSTEAFF	TRBD1	TRBV28	TRBJ1-1	-
TGCGCCAGCAGCACGACAGGGATGAAGGCCTACGAGCAGTACTTC	CASSTTGMKAYEQYF	TRBD1	TRBV5-1	TRBJ2-7	-
TGTGCCAGCAGTTTCGACGACAGGGGAGAGTACGAGCAGTACTTC	CASSFDDRGEYEQYF	TRBD1	TRBV6-5	TRBJ2-7	-
TGCAGCGTTGGTTGGGGGGGCGATAGCAATCAGCCCCAGCATTTT	CSVGWGGDSNQPQHF	-	TRBV29-1	TRBJ1-5	-
TGTGCCGGAAGAGGGTGCGACGAGCAGTACTTC	CAGRGCDEQYF	-	TRBV24-1	TRBJ2-7	-
TGTGCCAGCAGCTTAAGCGGGGTCAATGAGCAGTTCTTC	CASSLSGVNEQFF	-	TRBV7-3	TRBJ2-1	-
TGTGCCAGCAGCCCGCATGGCAGGGAAAAACTGTTTTTT	CASSPHGREKLFF	-	TRBV12-3/TRBV12-4	TRBJ1-4	-
TGTGCCAGCGGAAGACAGGGGCACTACGAGCAGTACTTC	CASGRQGHYEQYF	TRBD1	TRBV6-5	TRBJ2-7	many
TGTGCCAGCAGTCCCGGGACACCAAACACCGGGGAGCTGTTTTTT	CASSPGTPNTGELFF	-	TRBV6-6	TRBJ2-2	once
TGTGCCAGCCTCCGCCTCGGAGGGGAAGCTTTCTTT	CASLRLGGEAFF	-	TRBV25-1	TRBJ1-1	-
TGTGCCAGCAGCCAAGTGGGGGGGTCTAACACTGAAGCTTTCTTT	CASSQVGGSNTEAFF	-	TRBV3-1/TRBV3-2	TRBJ1-1	-
TGTGCCAGCAGCTCCTCGACTAGCGGGATTTACAATGAGCAGTTCTTC	CASSSSTSGIYNEQFF	TRBD2	TRBV7-8	TRBJ2-1	many
TGTGCCAGCAGCGTAGACGTGGGAGGCAATGAGCAGTTCTTC	CASSVDVGGNEQFF	-	TRBV9	TRBJ2-1	-
TGTGCCACCAGCAGAGAGATTCTGGGGGGAGATACGCAGTATTTT	CATSREILGGDTQYF	-	TRBV15	TRBJ2-3	-
TGTGCCAGCAGTTTACGGGGGGAGTCTGGAAACACCATATATTTT	CASSLRGESGNTIYF	-	TRBV27	TRBJ1-3	-
TGTGCCAGTAGTGCCCTGCCAGGGCTGAACACTGAAGCTTTCTTT	CASSALPGLNTEAFF	-	TRBV19	TRBJ1-1	-
TGTGCCAGTAGTATAGTACAGACGGAGGGTCAGCCCCAGCATTTT	CASSIVQTEGQPQHF	-	TRBV19	TRBJ1-5	many
TGTGCCAGCAAGGACAGTGCTAACTATGGCTACACCTTC	CASKDSANYGYTF	-	TRBV12-3/TRBV12-4	TRBJ1-2	-
TGCGCCAGCAGCCATGACAGGGGCGGGAAGCGAGCTTTCTTT	CASSHDRGGKRAFF	TRBD1	TRBV10-1	TRBJ1-1	-
TGTGCCAGCTCACCGACGAGGGGAGGACAGGCTATTGGAAACACCATATATTTT	CASSPTRGGQAIGNTIYF	TRBD1	TRBV18	TRBJ1-3	once
TGCAGCGTTGAGGGACGGACAAGCGGGCGGTCCTACGAGCAGTACTTC	CSVEGRTSGRSYEQYF	-	TRBV29-1	TRBJ2-7	-
TGCGCCAGCAGCTTGGAAGGACACAATTCACCCCTCCACTTT	CASSLEGHNSPLHF	-	TRBV5-1	TRBJ1-6	-
TGTGCCAGCAGTAATATAGGAGTCACTGAAGCTTTCTTT	CASSNIGVTEAFF	-	TRBV3-1/TRBV3-2	TRBJ1-1	-
TGTGCCACCGAGGCAGCGCGAAATTCACCCCTCCACTTT	CATEAARNSPLHF	-	TRBV15	TRBJ1-6	-
TGCGCCAGCAGCCAAGATTTAGGGAGCGACAATGAGCAGTTCTTC	CASSQDLGSDNEQFF	-	TRBV4-3	TRBJ2-1	-
TGTGCCAGCAGCGGACTGCAGGGGCAAGAGACCCAGTACTTC	CASSGLQGQETQYF	-	TRBV3-1/TRBV3-2	TRBJ2-5	-
TGCAGCGTTGAATTACGGAGGAACACCATATATTTT	CSVELRRNTIYF	-	TRBV29-1	TRBJ1-3	-
TGCGCCAGCAGCTGGACAGTAGGGCGCTCTGGGGCCAACGTCCTGACTTTC	CASSWTVGRSGANVLTF	-	TRBV5-1	TRBJ2-6	once
TGTGCCAGCAGCTTGGCGGGAGGGGATACGCAGTATTTT	CASSLAGGDTQYF	TRBD2	TRBV5-4	TRBJ2-3	-
TGTGCCAGCAGCTTAACTGTCACTGAAGCTTTCTTT	CASSLTVTEAFF	-	TRBV5-5	TRBJ1-1	-
TGCAGTGCTAGTAGGCGGGGGGGCCATAGAGAGACCCAGTACTTC	CSASRRGGHRETQYF	TRBD2	TRBV20-1	TRBJ2-5	-
TGTGCCAGCAGCCTGGGCGGGGGTCCCTACAATGAGCAGTTCTTC	CASSLGGGPYNEQFF	TRBD2	TRBV14	TRBJ2-1	-
TGTGCCAGCAGCACGGAGGTCTGGACCCACGGCACAGATACGCAGTATTTT	CASSTEVWTHGTDTQYF	-	TRBV5-5	TRBJ2-3	-
TGCAGCGTTGACCCAATTGACACCATATATTTT	CSVDPIDTIYF	-	TRBV29-1	TRBJ1-3	-
TGTGCCAGTAGTATAAGGGACGGGAGAGGCTATGGCTACACCTTC	CASSIRDGRGYGYTF	-	TRBV19	TRBJ1-2	-
TGTGCCAGCAGCTCTGAAAGGACAGGGGGCACTGAAGCTTTCTTT	CASSSERTGGTEAFF	TRBD1	TRBV13	TRBJ1-1	-
TGTGCCAGCAGCTTTACCGGACAGGGAGGAAACACCATATATTTT	CASSFTGQGGNTIYF	TRBD1	TRBV13	TRBJ1-3	-
TGCGCCAGCAGCTCTCTCGGACAGCGAAGCTCTGGGGCCAACGTCCTGACTTTC	CASSSLGQRSSGANVLTF	-	TRBV5-1	TRBJ2-6	-
TGTGCCAGCTCACCACGACTAGCGGGGATTTACAATGAGCAGTTCTTC	CASSPRLAGIYNEQFF	TRBD2	TRBV18	TRBJ2-1	-
TGTGCCAGCAGCTTGGGGACTAGCGGAGGGTACGAGCAGTACTTC	CASSLGTSGGYEQYF	TRBD2	TRBV5-6	TRBJ2-7	-
TGTGCCAGCAGCGTACAGGGGGACGAGCAGTACTTC	CASSVQGDEQYF	TRBD1	TRBV2	TRBJ2-7	-
TGTGCCAGCTCGCCAACAGCCGCCTCCTACGAGCAGTACTTC	CASSPTAASYEQYF	-	TRBV18	TRBJ2-7	-
TGTGCCAGCAGCGGCACATCCTACGAGCAGTACTTC	CASSGTSYEQYF	-	TRBV6-2/TRBV6-3	TRBJ2-7	-
TGTGCCTGGAGTATTGGACTAGCGGGGGGTCCGGTCCAGTACTTC	CAWSIGLAGGPVQYF	TRBD2	TRBV30	TRBJ2-5	-
TGTGCCAGTAGTCCCGGTTATCGGACTGAAGCTTTCTTT	CASSPGYRTEAFF	-	TRBV19	TRBJ1-1	many
TGTGCCAGCAGTCCTTCAGGTGGGGGGAACTATGGCTACACCTTC	CASSPSGGGNYGYTF	-	TRBV6-5	TRBJ1-2	-
TGTGCCAGCAGCGGGGACAGAGTCTCTGGAAACACCATATATTTT	CASSGDRVSGNTIYF	TRBD1	TRBV2	TRBJ1-3	-
TGCGCCAGCAGCCAAGAGGGGGGGAGGCGGAATGAAAAACTGTTTTTT	CASSQEGGRRNEKLFF	-	TRBV4-3	TRBJ1-4	-
TGCGCCAGCAGCCAAGACGAACGGGGGGGCAATCAGCCCCAGCATTTT	CASSQDERGGNQPQHF	-	TRBV4-1	TRBJ1-5	-
TGCAGCGTTGAATGGAGTAACACCGGGGAGCTGTTTTTT	CSVEWSNTGELFF	-	TRBV29-1	TRBJ2-2	-